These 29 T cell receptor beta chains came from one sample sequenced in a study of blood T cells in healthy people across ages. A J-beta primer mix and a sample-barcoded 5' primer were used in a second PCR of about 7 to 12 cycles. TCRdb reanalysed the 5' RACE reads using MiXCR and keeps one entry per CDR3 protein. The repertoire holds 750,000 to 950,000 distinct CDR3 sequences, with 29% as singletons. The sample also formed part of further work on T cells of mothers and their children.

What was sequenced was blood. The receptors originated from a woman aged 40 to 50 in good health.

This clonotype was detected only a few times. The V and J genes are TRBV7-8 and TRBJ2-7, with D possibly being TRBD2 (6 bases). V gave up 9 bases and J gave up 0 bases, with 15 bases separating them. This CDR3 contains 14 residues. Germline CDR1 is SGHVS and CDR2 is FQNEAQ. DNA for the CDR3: TGTGCCAGTGGACCCGGGAGAAGCTCCTACGAGCAGTACTTC. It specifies CASGPGRSSYEQYF. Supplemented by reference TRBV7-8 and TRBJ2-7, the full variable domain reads GAGVSQSPRYKVAKRGQDVALRCDPISGHVSLFWYQQALGQGPEFLTYFQNEAQLDKSGLPSDRFFAERPEGSVSTLKIQRTQQEDSAVYLCASGPGRSSYEQYFGPGTRLTVT.

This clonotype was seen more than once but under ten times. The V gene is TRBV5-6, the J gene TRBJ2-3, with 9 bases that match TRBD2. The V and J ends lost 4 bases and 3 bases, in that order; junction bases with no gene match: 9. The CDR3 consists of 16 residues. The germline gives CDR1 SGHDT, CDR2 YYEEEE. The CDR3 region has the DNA TGTGCCAGCAGCCGCCTCGCGGGGGGGCAGACAGATACGCAGTATTTT. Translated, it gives CASSRLAGGQTDTQYF.

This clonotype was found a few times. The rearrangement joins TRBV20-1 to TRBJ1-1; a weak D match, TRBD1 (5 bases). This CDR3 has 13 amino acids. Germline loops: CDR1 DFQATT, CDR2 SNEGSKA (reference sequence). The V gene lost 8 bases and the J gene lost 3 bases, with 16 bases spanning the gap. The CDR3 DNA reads TGCAGTCTTAGTCGGGGCAGGGACACTGAAGCTTTCTTT. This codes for CSLSRGRDTEAFF.

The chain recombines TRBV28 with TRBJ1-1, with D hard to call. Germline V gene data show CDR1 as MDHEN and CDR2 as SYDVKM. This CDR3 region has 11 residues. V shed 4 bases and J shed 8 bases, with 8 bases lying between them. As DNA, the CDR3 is TGTGCCAGCAGTTCCGGGCTCGAAGCTTTCTTT. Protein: CASSSGLEAFF.

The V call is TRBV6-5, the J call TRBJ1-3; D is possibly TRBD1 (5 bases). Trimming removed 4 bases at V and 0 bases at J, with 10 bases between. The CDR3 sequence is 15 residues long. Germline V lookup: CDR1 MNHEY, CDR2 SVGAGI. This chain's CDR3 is CASSFRGDSGNTIYF. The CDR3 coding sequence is TGTGCCAGCAGTTTCCGGGGGGACTCTGGAAACACCATATATTTT.

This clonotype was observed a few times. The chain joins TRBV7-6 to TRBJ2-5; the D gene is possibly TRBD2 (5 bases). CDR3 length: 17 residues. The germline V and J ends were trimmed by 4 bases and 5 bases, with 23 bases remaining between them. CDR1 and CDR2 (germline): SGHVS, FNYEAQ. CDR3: CASSSLDRVIVSETQYF. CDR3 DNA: TGTGCCAGCAGCTCACTAGACCGGGTTATAGTGAGTGAGACCCAGTACTTC.

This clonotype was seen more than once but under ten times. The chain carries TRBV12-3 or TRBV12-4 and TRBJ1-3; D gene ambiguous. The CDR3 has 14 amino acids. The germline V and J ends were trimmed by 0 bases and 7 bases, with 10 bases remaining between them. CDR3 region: CASSLASGRNTIYF. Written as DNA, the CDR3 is TGTGCCAGCAGTTTAGCAAGTGGACGGAACACCATATATTTT.

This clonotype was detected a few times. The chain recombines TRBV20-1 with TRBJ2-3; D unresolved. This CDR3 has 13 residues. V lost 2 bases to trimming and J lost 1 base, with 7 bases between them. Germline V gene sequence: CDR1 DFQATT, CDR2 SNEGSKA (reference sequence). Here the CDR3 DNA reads TGCAGTGCTAGACCTACCCGCACAGATACGCAGTATTTT. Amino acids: CSARPTRTDTQYF.

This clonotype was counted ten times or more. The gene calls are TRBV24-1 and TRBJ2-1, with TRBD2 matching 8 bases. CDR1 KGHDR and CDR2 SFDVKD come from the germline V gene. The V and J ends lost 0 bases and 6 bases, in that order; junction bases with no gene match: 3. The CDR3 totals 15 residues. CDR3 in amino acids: CATSDLGLAVNEQFF. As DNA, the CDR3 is TGTGCCACCAGTGATTTGGGACTAGCTGTCAATGAGCAGTTCTTC.

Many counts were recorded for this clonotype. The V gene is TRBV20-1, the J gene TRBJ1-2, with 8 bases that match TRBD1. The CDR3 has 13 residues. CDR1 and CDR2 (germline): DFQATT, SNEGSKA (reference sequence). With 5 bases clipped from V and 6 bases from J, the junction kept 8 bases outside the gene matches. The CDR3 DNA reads TGCAGTGCTCCGGAGACAGGGGTCAATGGCTACACCTTC. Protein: CSAPETGVNGYTF.

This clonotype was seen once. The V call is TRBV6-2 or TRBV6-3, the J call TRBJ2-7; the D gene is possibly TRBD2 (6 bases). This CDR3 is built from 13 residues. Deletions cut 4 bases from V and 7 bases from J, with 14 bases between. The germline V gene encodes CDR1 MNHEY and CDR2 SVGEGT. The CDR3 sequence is CASSLWGVWEQYF. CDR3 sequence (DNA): TGTGCCAGCAGTTTGTGGGGGGTTTGGGAGCAGTACTTC.

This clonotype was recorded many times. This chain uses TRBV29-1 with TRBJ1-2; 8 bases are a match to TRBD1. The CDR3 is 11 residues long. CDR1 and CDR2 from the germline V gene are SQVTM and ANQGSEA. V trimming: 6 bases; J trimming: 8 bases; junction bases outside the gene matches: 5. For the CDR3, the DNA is TGCAGCGTCTGGGACAGGCGCGGCTACACCTTC. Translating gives CSVWDRRGYTF.

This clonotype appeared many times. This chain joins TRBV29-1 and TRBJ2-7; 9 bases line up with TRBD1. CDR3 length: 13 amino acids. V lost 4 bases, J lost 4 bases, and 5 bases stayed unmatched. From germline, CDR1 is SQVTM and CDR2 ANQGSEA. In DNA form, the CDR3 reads TGCAGCGTTGCTCCGGGACAGGGATACGAGCAGTACTTC. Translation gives CSVAPGQGYEQYF.

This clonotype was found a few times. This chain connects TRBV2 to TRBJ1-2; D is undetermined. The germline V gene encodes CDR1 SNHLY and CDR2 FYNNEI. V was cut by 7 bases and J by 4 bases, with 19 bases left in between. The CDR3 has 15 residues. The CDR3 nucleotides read TGTGCCAGCATGCCAGAACTTCATTTCCGCTATGGCTACACCTTC. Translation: CASMPELHFRYGYTF.

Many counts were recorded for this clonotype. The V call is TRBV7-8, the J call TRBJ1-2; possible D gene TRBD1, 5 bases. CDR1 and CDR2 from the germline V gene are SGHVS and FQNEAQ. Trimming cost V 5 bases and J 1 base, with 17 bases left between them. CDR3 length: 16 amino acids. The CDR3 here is CASSRGRVGVNYGYTF. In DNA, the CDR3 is TGTGCCAGCAGCCGAGGGAGGGTAGGGGTTAACTATGGCTACACCTTC.

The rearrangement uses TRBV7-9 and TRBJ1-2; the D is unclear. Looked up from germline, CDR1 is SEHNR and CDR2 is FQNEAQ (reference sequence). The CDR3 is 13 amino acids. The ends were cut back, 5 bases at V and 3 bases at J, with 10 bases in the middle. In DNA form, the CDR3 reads TGTGCCAGCAGCCCGGGGTGGGACTATGGCTACACCTTC. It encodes CASSPGWDYGYTF.

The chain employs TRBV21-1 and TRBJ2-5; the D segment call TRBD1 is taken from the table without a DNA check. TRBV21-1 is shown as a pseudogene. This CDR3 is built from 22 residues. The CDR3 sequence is CASSTKRASGDRTNEGRETQYF. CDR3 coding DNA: TGTGCCAGCAGCACAAAGAGGGCCTCCGGGGACAGAACAAACGAAGGCAGAGAGACCCAGTACTTC.

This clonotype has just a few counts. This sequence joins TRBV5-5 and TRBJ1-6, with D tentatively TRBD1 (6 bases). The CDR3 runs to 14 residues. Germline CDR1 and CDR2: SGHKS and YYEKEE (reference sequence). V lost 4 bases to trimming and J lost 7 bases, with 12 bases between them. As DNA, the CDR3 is TGTGCCAGCAGCCTTCGGACAGCCAATTCACCCCTCCACTTT. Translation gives CASSLRTANSPLHF.

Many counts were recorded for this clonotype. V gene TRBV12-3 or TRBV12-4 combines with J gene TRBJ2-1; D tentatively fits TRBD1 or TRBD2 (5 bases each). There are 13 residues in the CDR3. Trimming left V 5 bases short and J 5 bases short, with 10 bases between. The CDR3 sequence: CASSTGTDNEQFF. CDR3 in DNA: TGTGCCAGCAGTACCGGGACGGACAATGAGCAGTTCTTC.

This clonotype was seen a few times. The CDR3 nucleotides are TGTGCCACACGAGAGGGGGTACACGAGCAGTACTTC. It translates to CATREGVHEQYF. This rearrangement joins TRBV7-3 to TRBJ2-7, with D possibly TRBD1 on 6 matching bases. Germline V CDR1 and CDR2: SGHTA, FQGTGA. Trimming took 10 bases from V and 5 from J, leaving 15 bases between them. The CDR3 length is 12 residues.

CDR3: CASSAVPGTGNTEAFF. Written as DNA, the CDR3 is TGTGCCAGCAGTGCCGTTCCCGGGACGGGGAACACTGAAGCTTTCTTT. The chain combines TRBV25-1 with TRBJ1-1, with D possibly being TRBD1 (5 bases). Trimming left V 4 bases short and J 1 base short, with 16 bases between. CDR1 and CDR2 (germline): MGHDK, SYGVNS. The CDR3 is 16 amino acids.

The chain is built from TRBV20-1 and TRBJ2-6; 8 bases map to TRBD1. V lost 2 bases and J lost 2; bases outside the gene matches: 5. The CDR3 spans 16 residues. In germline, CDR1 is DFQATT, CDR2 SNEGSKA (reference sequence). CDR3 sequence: CSARQQGDTGANVLTF. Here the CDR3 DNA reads TGCAGTGCTAGACAACAGGGGGATACTGGGGCCAACGTCCTGACTTTC.

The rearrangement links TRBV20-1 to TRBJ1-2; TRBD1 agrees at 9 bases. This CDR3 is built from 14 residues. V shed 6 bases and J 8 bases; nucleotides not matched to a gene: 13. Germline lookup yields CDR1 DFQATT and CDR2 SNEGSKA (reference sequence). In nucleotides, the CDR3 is TGCAGTGCCCCCTGGGGGGACAGGGTGGAAGGCTACACCTTC. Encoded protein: CSAPWGDRVEGYTF.

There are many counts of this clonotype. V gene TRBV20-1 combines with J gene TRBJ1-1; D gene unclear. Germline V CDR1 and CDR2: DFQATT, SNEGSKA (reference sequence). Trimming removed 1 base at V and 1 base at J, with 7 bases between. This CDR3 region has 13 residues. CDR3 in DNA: TGCAGTGCTAGAGTCCTGGGGAACACTGAAGCTTTCTTT. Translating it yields CSARVLGNTEAFF.

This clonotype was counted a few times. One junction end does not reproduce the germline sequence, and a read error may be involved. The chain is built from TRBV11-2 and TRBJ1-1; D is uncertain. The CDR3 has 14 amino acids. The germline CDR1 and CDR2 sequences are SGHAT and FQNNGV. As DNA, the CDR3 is TGTGCCAGCAGCTTATATTTGGCTAACATTGAAGCTTTCTTT. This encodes CASSLYLANIEAFF.

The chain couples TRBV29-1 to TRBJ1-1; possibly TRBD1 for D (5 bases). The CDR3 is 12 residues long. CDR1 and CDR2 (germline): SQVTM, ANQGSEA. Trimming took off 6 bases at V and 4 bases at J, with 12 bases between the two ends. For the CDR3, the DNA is TGCAGCGTGCCAGGGACGGGCACTGAAGCTTTCTTT. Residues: CSVPGTGTEAFF.

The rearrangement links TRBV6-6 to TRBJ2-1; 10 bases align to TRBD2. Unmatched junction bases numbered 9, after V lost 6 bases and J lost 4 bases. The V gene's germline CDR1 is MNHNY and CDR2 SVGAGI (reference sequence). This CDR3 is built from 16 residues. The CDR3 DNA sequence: TGTGCCAGCAGCACCGGACTAGCGGAGATGTACAATGAGCAGTTCTTC. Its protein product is CASSTGLAEMYNEQFF.

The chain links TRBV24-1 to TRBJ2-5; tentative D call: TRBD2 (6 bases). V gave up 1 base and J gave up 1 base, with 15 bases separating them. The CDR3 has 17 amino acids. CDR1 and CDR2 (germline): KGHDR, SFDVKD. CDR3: CATSDFWDGGRQETQYF. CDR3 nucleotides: TGTGCCACCAGTGATTTCTGGGACGGGGGACGCCAAGAGACCCAGTACTTC.

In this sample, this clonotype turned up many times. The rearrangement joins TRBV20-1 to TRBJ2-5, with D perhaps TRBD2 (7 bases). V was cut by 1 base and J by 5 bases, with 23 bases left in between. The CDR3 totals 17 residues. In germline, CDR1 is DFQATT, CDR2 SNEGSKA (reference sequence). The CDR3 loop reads CSARVGQGRGVVETQYF. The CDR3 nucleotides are TGCAGTGCTAGAGTGGGGCAGGGGAGGGGAGTAGTGGAGACCCAGTACTTC.